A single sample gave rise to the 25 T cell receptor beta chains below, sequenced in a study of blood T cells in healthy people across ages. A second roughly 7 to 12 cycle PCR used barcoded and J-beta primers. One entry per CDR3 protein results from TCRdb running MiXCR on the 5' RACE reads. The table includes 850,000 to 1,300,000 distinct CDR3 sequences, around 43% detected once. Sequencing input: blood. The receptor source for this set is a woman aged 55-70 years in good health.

The CDR3 sequence is CASSARSAYGYTF. In DNA, the CDR3 is TGTGCCAGCAGCGCTAGGAGCGCCTATGGCTACACCTTC. The rearrangement joins TRBV12-3 or TRBV12-4 to TRBJ1-2; D is undetermined. This CDR3 comprises 13 residues. V lost 6 bases and J 4 bases, leaving 12 bases between the germline ends.

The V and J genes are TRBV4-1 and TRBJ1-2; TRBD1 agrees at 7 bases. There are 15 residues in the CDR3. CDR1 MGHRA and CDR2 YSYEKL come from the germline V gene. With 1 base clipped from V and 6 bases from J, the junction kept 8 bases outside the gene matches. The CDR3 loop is CASSQGAQGVNGYTF. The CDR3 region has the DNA TGCGCCAGCAGCCAAGGTGCCCAGGGGGTAAATGGCTACACCTTC.

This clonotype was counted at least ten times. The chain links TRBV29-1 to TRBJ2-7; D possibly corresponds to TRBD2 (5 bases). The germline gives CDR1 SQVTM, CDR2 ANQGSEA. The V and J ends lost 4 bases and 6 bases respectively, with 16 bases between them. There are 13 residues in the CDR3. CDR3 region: CSVASGRSGEQYF. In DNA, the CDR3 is TGCAGCGTTGCATCTGGACGGAGCGGCGAGCAGTACTTC.

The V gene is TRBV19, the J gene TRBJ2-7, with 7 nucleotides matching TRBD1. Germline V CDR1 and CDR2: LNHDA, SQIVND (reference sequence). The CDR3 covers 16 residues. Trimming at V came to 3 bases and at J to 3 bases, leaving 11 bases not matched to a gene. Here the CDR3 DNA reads TGTGCCAGTAGTATTAGGGGTGGTCGGGACAGCTACGAGCAGTACTTC. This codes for CASSIRGGRDSYEQYF.

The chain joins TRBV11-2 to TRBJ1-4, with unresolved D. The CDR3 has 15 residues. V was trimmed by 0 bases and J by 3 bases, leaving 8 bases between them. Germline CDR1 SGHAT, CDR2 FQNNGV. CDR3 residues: CASSLEASPNEKLFF. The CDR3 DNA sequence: TGTGCCAGCAGCTTAGAGGCCAGCCCTAATGAAAAACTGTTTTTT.

CDR3 residues: CASRRTGGPYEQYF. In DNA form, the CDR3 reads TGCGCCAGCAGGAGAACGGGGGGACCCTACGAGCAGTACTTC. V and J are TRBV5-1 and TRBJ2-7; 7 bases line up with TRBD2. V lost 5 bases, J lost 2 bases, and 7 bases stayed unmatched. Germline V gives CDR1 SGHRS, CDR2 YFSETQ. The CDR3 runs to 14 residues. Complete variable domain (other parts from reference TRBV5-1 and TRBJ2-7): KAGVTQTPRYLIKTRGQQVTLSCSPISGHRSVSWYQQTPGQGLQFLFEYFSETQRNKGNFPGRFSGRQFSNSRSEMNVSTLELGDSALYLCASRRTGGPYEQYFGPGTRLTVT.

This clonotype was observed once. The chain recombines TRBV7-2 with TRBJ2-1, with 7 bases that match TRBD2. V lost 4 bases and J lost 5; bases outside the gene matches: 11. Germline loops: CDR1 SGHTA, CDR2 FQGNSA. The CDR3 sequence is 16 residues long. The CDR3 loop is CASSSPGLAGNNEQFF. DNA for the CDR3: TGTGCCAGCAGCTCCCCGGGGTTAGCGGGTAACAATGAGCAGTTCTTC.

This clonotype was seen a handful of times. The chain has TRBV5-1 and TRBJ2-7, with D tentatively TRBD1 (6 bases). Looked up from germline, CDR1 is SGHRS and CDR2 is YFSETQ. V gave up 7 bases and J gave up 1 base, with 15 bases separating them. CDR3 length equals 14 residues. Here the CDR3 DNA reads TGCGCCAGCCCATTTGGCAGGGGTTCCTACGAGCAGTACTTC. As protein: CASPFGRGSYEQYF.

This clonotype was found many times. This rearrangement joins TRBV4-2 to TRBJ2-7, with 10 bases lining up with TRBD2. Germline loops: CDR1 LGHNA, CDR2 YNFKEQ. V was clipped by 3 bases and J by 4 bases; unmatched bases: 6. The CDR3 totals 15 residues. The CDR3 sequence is CASSHAGTSAYEQYF. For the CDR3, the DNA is TGTGCCAGCAGCCACGCCGGGACTAGCGCTTACGAGCAGTACTTC.

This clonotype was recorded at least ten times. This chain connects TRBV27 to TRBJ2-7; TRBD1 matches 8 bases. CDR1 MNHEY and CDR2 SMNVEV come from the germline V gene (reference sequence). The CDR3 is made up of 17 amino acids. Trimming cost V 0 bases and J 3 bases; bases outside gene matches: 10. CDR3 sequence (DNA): TGTGCCAGCAGTTTATCGTCTCCCTACAGGGGGGACTACGAGCAGTACTTC. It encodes CASSLSSPYRGDYEQYF.

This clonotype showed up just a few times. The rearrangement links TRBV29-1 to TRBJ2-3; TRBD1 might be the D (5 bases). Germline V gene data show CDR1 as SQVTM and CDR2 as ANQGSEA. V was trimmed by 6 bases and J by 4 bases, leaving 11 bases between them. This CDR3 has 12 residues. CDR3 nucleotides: TGCAGCGTAATAGGGGATTCAGATACGCAGTATTTT. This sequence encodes CSVIGDSDTQYF.

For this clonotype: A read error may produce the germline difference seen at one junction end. The CDR3 coding sequence is TGTGCCAGCAGTTTAGGATGGGATTGGTTTACTAGCGGGAGCACCGGGGAGTTGTTTTTT. Its translation: CASSLGWDWFTSGSTGELFF. This chain uses TRBV28 with TRBJ2-2, with 11 bases matching TRBD2. Germline V gene sequence: CDR1 MDHEN, CDR2 SYDVKM. The CDR3 contains 20 residues.

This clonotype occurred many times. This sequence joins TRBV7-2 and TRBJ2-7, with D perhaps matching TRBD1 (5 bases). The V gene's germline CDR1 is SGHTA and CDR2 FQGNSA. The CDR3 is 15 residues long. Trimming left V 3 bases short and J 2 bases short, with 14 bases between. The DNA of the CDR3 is TGTGCCAGCAGCTTGGGCCAGGGTGGTGCCTACGAGCAGTACTTC. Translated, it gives CASSLGQGGAYEQYF. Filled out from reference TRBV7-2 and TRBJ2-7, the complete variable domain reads GAGVSQSPSNKVTEKGKDVELRCDPISGHTALYWYRQSLGQGLEFLIYFQGNSAPDKSGLPSDRFSAERTGGSVSTLTIQRTQQEDSAVYLCASSLGQGGAYEQYFGPGTRLTVT.

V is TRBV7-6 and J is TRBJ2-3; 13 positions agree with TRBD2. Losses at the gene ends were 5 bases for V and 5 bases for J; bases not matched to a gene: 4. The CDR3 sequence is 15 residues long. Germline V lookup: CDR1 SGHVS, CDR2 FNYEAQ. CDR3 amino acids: CASSQGLAGRDTQYF. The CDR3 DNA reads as TGTGCCAGCAGCCAGGGACTAGCGGGGAGAGATACGCAGTATTTT.

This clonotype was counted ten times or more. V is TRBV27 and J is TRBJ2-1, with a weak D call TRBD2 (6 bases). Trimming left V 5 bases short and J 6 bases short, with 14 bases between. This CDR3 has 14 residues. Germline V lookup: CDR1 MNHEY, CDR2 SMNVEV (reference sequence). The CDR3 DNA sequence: TGTGCCAGCAGTCCGCCCGGACTACTCAATGAGCAGTTCTTC. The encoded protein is CASSPPGLLNEQFF.

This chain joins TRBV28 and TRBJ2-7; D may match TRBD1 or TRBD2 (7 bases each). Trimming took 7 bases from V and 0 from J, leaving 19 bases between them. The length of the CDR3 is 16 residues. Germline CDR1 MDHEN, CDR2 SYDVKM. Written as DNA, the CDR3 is TGTGCCAGCACCCCGCAGGGGGGGTACCCCTCCTACGAGCAGTACTTC. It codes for CASTPQGGYPSYEQYF.

CDR3 nucleotide sequence: TGTGCCAGCAGCTTATACGTCAGGGGGGACGAGCAGTACTTC. This encodes CASSLYVRGDEQYF. The chain recombines TRBV7-9 with TRBJ2-7; D may be TRBD1 (7 bases). CDR3 size: 14 residues. In germline, CDR1 is SEHNR, CDR2 FQNEAQ (reference sequence). Trimming stripped 2 bases from V and 5 bases from J, with 13 bases between.

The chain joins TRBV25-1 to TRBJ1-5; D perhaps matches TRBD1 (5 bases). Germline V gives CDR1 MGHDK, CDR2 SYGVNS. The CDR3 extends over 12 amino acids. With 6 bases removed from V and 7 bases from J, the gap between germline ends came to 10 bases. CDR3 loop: CASRDGGQPQHF. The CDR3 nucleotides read TGTGCCAGCAGGGACGGGGGGCAGCCCCAGCATTTT.

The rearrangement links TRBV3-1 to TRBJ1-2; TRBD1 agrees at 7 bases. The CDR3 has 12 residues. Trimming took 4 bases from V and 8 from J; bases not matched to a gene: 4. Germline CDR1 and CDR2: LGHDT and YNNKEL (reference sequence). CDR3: CASSPGGWGYTF. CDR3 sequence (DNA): TGTGCCAGCAGCCCAGGGGGATGGGGCTACACCTTC. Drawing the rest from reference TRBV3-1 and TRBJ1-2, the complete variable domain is DTAVSQTPKYLVTQMGNDKSIKCEQNLGHDTMYWYKQDSKKFLKIMFSYNNKELIINETVPNRFSPKSPDKAHLNLHINSLELGDSAVYFCASSPGGWGYTFGSGTRLTVV.

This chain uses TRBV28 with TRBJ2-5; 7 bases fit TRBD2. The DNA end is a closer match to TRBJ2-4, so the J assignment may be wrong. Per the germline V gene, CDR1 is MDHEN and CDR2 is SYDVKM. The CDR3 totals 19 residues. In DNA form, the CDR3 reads TGTGCCAGCAGTCTCCCCCCCTCGCCGGCGGGAGTAAGGGTAAACATTCAGTACTTC. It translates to CASSLPPSPAGVRVNIQYF.

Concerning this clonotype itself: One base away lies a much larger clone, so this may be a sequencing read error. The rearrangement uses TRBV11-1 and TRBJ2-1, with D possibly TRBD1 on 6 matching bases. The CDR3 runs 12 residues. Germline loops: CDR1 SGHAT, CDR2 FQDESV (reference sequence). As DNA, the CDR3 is TGTGCCTGCAGCCCACAGGGCTCCGAGCAGTTCTTC. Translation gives CACSPQGSEQFF.

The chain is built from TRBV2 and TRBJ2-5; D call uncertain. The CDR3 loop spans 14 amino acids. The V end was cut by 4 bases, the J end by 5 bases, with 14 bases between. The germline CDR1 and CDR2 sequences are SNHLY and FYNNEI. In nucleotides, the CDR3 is TGTGCCAGCAGTGCTCCGGGTGGGTGGGAGACCCAGTACTTC. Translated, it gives CASSAPGGWETQYF. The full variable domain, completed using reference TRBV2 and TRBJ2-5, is EPEVTQTPSHQVTQMGQEVILRCVPISNHLYFYWYRQILGQKVEFLVSFYNNEISEKSEIFDDQFSVERPDGSNFTLKIRSTKLEDSAMYFCASSAPGGWETQYFGPGTRLLVL.

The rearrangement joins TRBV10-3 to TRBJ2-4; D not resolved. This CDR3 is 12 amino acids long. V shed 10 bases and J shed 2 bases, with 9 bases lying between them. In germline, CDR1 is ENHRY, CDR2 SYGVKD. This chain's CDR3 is CATEGPKNIQYF. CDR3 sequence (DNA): TGTGCCACCGAAGGTCCCAAAAACATTCAGTACTTC.

The CDR3 DNA reads TGTGCCAGTAGTACCACAGGGACTGGGTATAGATACGAGCAGTACTTC. Its protein is CASSTTGTGYRYEQYF. The rearrangement joins TRBV19 to TRBJ2-7; perhaps D is TRBD1 or TRBD2 (6 bases each). This CDR3 has 16 residues. The germline V and J ends were trimmed by 4 bases and 4 bases, with 20 bases remaining between them. Germline V lookup: CDR1 LNHDA, CDR2 SQIVND (reference sequence).

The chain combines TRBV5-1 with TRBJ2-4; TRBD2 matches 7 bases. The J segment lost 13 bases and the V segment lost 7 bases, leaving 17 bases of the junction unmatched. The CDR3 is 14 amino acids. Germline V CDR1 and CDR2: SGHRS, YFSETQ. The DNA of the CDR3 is TGCGCCAGCGGAACGGGTGGGAGGGAGAATGAGCAGTACTTC. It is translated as CASGTGGRENEQYF.